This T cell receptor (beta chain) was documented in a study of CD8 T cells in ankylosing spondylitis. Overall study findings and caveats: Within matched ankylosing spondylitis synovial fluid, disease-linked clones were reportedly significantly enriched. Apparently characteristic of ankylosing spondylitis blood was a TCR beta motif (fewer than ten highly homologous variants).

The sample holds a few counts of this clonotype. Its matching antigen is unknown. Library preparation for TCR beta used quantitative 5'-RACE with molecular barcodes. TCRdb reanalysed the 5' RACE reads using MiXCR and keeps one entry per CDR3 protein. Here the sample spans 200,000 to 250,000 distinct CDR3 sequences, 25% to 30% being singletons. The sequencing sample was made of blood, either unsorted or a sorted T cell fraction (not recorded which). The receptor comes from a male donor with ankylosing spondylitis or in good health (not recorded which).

The chain's CDR3 is CSARVPGIVYNEQFF. CDR3 DNA sequence: TGCAGTGCTAGAGTCCCAGGTATTGTTTACAATGAGCAGTTCTTC. The chain couples TRBV20-1 to TRBJ2-1, with D unclear. This CDR3 is built from 15 residues. V lost 1 base and J lost 4, with 14 bases in between. In germline, CDR1 is DFQATT, CDR2 SNEGSKA (reference sequence).